This record concerns one T cell receptor beta chain sequence. TCRdb's table, derived via immunoSEQ multiplex PCR, lists solely in-frame clones and lacks some. Counted here are a few hundred thousand clones, 90% occurring once; the ten biggest clones make up about 2%. These data belong to a study of blood T cell repertoires in COVID-19. About the study: Some COVID-19 samples were acute and others convalescent; all came from the United States, Italy and Spain. T cells, B-cell-depleted T cells, or PBMCs provided the cDNA or gDNA that served as material.

Trimming shortened V by 5 bases and J by 1 base, and 23 bases separated the two germline ends. CDR3 size: 18 residues. Per the germline V gene, CDR1 is MNHEY and CDR2 is SMNVEV (reference sequence). This sequence originates from a woman aged 55-75 years with COVID-19, enrolled during active disease. The chain combines TRBV27 with TRBJ1-2, with a weak D call TRBD1 (6 bases). Input material: peripheral blood. CDR3 DNA: TGTGCCAGCAGTACTTTAGGGTTTGGACAGCCACTTAACTATGGCTACACCTTC. Amino acids: CASSTLGFGQPLNYGYTF.